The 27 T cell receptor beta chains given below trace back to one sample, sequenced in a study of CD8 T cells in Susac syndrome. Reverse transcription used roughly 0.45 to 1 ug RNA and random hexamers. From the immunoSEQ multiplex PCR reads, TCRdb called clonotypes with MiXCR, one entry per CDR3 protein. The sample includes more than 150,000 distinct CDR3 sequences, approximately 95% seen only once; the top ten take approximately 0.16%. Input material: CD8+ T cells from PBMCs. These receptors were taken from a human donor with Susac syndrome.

The CDR3 region is CSAASRDLLSEQFF. The CDR3 bases are TGCAGTGCTGCAAGCCGGGACCTCCTCTCTGAGCAGTTCTTC. The V and J genes are TRBV20-1 and TRBJ2-1; D is perhaps TRBD1 or TRBD2 (5 bases each). CDR3 size: 14 residues. Germline CDR1 and CDR2: DFQATT and SNEGSKA (reference sequence). V lost 5 bases and J 9 bases, leaving 20 bases between the germline ends.

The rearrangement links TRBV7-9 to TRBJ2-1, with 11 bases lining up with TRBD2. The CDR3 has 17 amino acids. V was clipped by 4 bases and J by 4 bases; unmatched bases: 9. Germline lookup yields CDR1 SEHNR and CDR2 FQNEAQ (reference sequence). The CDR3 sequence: CASSSTGLAVLYNEQFF. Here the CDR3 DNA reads TGTGCCAGCAGCTCGACGGGACTAGCGGTACTATACAATGAGCAGTTCTTC. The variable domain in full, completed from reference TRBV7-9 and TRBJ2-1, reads DTGVSQNPRHKITKRGQNVTFRCDPISEHNRLYWYRQTLGQGPEFLTYFQNEAQLEKSRLLSDRFSAERPKGSFSTLEIQRTEQGDSAMYLCASSSTGLAVLYNEQFFGPGTRLTVL.

The CDR3 spells CSAPGTSGSSTDTQYF. CDR3 bases: TGCAGTGCACCAGGGACTAGCGGGAGTAGCACAGATACGCAGTATTTT. This chain connects TRBV20-1 to TRBJ2-3; 14 bases align to TRBD2. This CDR3 is built from 16 residues. CDR1 and CDR2 (germline): DFQATT, SNEGSKA (reference sequence). V was pared by 6 bases and J by 0 bases, with 5 bases of the junction left unmatched.

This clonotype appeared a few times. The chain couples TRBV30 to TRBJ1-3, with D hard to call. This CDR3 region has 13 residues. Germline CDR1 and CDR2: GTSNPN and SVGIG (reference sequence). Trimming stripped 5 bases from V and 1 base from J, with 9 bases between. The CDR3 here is CAWSRFSGNTIYF. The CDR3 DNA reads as TGTGCCTGGTCGCGGTTTTCTGGAAACACCATATATTTT.

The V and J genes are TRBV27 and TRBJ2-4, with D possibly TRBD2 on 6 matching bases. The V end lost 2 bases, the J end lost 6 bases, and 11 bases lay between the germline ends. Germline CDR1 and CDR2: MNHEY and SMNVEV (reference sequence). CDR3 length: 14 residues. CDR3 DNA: TGTGCCAGCAGTTTAGGAGGGGTTGGAAACATTCAGTACTTC. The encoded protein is CASSLGGVGNIQYF.

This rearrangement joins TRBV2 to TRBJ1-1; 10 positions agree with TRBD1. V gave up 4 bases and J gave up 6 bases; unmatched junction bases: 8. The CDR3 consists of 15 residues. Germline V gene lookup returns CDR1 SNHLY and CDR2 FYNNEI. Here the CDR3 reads CASSGGTGVTAEAFF. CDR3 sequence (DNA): TGTGCCAGCAGTGGCGGGACAGGGGTAACGGCTGAAGCTTTCTTT. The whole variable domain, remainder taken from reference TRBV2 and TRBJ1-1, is EPEVTQTPSHQVTQMGQEVILRCVPISNHLYFYWYRQILGQKVEFLVSFYNNEISEKSEIFDDQFSVERPDGSNFTLKIRSTKLEDSAMYFCASSGGTGVTAEAFFGQGTRLTVV.

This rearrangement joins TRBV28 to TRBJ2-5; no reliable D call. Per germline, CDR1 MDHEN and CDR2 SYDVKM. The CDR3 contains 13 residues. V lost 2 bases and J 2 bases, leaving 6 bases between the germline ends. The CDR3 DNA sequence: TGTGCCAGCAGTTTAAGCCAGCAAGAGACCCAGTACTTC. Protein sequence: CASSLSQQETQYF.

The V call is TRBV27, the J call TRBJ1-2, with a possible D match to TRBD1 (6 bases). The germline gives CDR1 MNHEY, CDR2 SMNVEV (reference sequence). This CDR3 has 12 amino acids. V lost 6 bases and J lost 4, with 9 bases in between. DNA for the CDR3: TGTGCCAGCAGAGGGGGGATCTATGGCTACACCTTC. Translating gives CASRGGIYGYTF.

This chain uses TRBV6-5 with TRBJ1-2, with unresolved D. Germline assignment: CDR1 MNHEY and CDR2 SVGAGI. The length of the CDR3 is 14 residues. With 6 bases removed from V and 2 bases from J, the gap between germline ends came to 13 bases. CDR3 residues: CASSPHGPNYGYTF. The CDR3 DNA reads TGTGCCAGCAGCCCACACGGACCCAACTATGGCTACACCTTC.

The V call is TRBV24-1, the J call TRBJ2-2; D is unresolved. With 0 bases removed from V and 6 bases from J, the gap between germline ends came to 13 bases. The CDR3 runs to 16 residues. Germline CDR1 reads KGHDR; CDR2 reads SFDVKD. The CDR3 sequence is CATSDLNPRFAGELFF. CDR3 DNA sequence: TGTGCCACCAGTGATTTGAACCCCAGGTTCGCCGGGGAGCTGTTTTTT.

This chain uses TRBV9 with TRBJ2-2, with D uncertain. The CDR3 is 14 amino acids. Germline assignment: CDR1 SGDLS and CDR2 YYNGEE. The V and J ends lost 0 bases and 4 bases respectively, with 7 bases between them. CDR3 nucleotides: TGTGCCAGCAGCGTAGTTGATACCACCGGGGAGCTGTTTTTT. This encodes CASSVVDTTGELFF.

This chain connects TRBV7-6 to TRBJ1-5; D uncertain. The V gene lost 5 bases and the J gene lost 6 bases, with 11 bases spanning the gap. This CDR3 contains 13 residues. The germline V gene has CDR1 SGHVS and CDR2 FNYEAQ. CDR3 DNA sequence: TGTGCCAGCAGCACTGATGGTGTTCAGCCCCAGCATTTT. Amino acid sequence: CASSTDGVQPQHF.

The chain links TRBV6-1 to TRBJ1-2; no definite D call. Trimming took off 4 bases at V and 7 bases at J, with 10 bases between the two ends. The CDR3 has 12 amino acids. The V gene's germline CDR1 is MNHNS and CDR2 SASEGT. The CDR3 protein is CASSALEAGYTF. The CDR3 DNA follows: TGTGCCAGCAGTGCCCTCGAAGCTGGCTACACCTTC.

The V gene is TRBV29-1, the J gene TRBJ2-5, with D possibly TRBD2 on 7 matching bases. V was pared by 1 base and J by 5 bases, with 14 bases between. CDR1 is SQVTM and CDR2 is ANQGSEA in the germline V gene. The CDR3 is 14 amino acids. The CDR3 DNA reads TGCAGCGTTGAAGTGGGGGGGCCCTTGGAGACCCAGTACTTC. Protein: CSVEVGGPLETQYF.

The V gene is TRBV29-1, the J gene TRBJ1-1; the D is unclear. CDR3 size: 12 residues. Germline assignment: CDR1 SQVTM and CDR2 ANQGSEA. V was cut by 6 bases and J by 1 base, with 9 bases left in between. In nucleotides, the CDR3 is TGCAGCGTGAACCCAAAGAACACTGAAGCTTTCTTT. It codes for CSVNPKNTEAFF.

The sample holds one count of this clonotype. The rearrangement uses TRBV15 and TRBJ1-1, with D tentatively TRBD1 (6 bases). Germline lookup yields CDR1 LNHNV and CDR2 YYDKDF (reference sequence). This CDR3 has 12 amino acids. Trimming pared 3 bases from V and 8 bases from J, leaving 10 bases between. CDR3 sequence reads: CATSRATGEAFF. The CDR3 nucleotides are TGTGCCACCAGCAGGGCGACAGGAGAAGCTTTCTTT.

CDR3 sequence: CASSLVGINEQFF. Written as DNA, the CDR3 is TGTGCCAGCAGCTTAGTGGGGATCAATGAGCAGTTCTTC. V gene TRBV7-8 combines with J gene TRBJ2-1; D not certain. Trimming removed 1 base from V and 6 bases from J, with 7 bases in between. CDR1 is SGHVS and CDR2 is FQNEAQ in the germline V gene. The CDR3 runs to 13 residues. Supplemented by reference TRBV7-8 and TRBJ2-1, the full variable domain reads GAGVSQSPRYKVAKRGQDVALRCDPISGHVSLFWYQQALGQGPEFLTYFQNEAQLDKSGLPSDRFFAERPEGSVSTLKIQRTQQEDSAVYLCASSLVGINEQFFGPGTRLTVL.

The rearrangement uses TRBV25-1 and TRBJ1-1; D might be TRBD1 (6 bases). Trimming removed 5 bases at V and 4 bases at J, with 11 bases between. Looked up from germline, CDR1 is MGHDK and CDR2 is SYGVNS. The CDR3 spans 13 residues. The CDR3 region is CASSNRVGTEAFF. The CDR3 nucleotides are TGTGCCAGCAGTAACAGGGTAGGCACTGAAGCTTTCTTT.

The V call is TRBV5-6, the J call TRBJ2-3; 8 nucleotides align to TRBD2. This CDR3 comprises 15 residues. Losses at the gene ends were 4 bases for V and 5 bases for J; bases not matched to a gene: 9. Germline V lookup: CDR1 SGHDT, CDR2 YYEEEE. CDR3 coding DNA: TGTGCCAGCAGCGTCCGGTCGGGGGGGCGAGATACGCAGTATTTT. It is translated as CASSVRSGGRDTQYF.

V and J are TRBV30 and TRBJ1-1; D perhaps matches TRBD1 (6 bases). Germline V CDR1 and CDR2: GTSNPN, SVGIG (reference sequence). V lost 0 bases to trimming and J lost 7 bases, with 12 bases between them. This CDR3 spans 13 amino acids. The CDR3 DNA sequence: TGTGCCTGGAGTGTACCGATGGGACATGAAGCTTTCTTT. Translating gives CAWSVPMGHEAFF. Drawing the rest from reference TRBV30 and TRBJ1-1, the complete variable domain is SQTIHQWPATLVQPVGSPLSLECTVEGTSNPNLYWYRQAAGRGLQLLFYSVGIGQISSEVPQNLSASRPQDRQFILSSKKLLLSDSGFYLCAWSVPMGHEAFFGQGTRLTVV.

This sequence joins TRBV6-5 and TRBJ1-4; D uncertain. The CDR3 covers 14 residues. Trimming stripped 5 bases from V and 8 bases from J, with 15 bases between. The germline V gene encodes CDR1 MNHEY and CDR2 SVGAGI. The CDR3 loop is CASSPKISVEKLFF. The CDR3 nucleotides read TGTGCCAGCAGTCCCAAAATTTCGGTGGAAAAACTGTTTTTT.

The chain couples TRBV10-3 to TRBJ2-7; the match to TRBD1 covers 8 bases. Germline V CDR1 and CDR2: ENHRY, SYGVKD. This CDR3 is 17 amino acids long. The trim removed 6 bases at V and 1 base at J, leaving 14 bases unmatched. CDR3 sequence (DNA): TGTGCCATCAGCATCAAGACAGGGGACCCCCTTTCCTACGAGCAGTACTTC. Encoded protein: CAISIKTGDPLSYEQYF.

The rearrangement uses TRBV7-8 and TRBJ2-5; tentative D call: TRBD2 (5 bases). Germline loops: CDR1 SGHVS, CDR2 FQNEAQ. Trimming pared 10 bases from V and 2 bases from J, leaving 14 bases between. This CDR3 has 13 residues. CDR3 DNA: TGTGCCACCACGCCGGGGAGTCAAGAGACCCAGTACTTC. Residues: CATTPGSQETQYF.

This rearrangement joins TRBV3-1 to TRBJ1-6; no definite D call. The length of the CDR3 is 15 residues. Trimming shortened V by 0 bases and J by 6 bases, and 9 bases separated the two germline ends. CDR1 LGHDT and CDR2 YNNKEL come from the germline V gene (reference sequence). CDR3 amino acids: CASSQEQNPNSPLHF. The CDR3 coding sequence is TGTGCCAGCAGCCAAGAACAGAACCCTAATTCACCCCTCCACTTT.

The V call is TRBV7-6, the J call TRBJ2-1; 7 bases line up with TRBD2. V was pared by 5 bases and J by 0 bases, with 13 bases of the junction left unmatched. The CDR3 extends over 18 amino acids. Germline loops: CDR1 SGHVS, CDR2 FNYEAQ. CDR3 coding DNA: TGTGCCAGCAGCCTACCCTCACGAACTAGCGACTCCTACAATGAGCAGTTCTTC. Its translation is CASSLPSRTSDSYNEQFF.

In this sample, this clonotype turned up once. The CDR3 region is CASSQDGGQGYNEQFF. In DNA form, the CDR3 reads TGTGCCAGCAGCCAAGACGGGGGACAGGGCTACAATGAGCAGTTCTTC. V is TRBV3-1 and J is TRBJ2-1; 9 nucleotides match TRBD1. The ends lost 0 bases at V and 3 bases at J; junction bases unmatched: 3. The CDR3 runs to 16 residues. The V gene's germline CDR1 is LGHDT and CDR2 YNNKEL (reference sequence).

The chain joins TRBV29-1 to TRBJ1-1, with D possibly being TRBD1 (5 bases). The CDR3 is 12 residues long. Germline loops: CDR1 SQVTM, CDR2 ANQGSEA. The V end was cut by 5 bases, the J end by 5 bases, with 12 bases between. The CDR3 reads CSVQPQGTEAFF. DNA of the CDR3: TGCAGCGTTCAACCCCAGGGAACTGAAGCTTTCTTT.